This TCR beta chain was recorded in a study of T cell responses to AZD1222 COVID-19 vaccine. Measured with immunoSEQ multiplex PCR; TCRdb has only the in-frame clones, and not every one. The repertoire consists of about 110,000 clones, with nearly 90% occurring once and the leading ten covering approximately 4.8%. Second doses that came at about 4 or about 12 weeks were put together. Study findings and constraints: Increased Spike-specific TCR breadth and depth were observed after two AZD1222 doses. Possibly, clonal diversity was underestimated; donors were largely white British and included more females. AZD1222 recipients seropositive at baseline numbered only six.

Comments on this clone: The antigen is unknown.

CDR1 and CDR2 (germline): MGHRA, YSYEKL. Trimming took 3 bases from V and 0 from J; bases not matched to a gene: 7. CDR3 size: 16 residues. The chain has TRBV4-1 and TRBJ1-2, with 7 bases lining up with TRBD1. The source of this sequence is an adult who received the AZD1222 COVID-19 vaccine. Source: peripheral blood, taken 28 days after the second AZD1222 dose. CDR3 DNA: TGCGCCAGCAGCCAGTTACCGGGACAGCCTAACTATGGCTACACCTTC. Translating gives CASSQLPGQPNYGYTF.